This T cell receptor (beta chain) was sequenced during a study of blood T cell repertoires in COVID-19. As for the study in general: PBMCs, B-cell-depleted T cells, or T cells were the source of the cDNA or gDNA that made up the material.

Per germline, CDR1 ENHRY and CDR2 SYGVKD. This CDR3 has 13 amino acids. Deletions cut 3 bases from V and 4 bases from J, with 7 bases between. The participants were between about 18 and 90 years old and came from under 25 US areas. The method was immunoSEQ multiplex PCR; TCRdb's version includes in-frame clones alone and lacks a portion of them. The profile shows about 220,000 clones, 80% to 90% of them singletons. This chain connects TRBV10-3 to TRBJ1-5; D unclear. The material sequenced was PBMCs or T cells enriched from blood (not recorded which). The source of this sequence is a woman aged 40 to 50 with acute COVID-19. This chain's CDR3 is CAISDRGNQPQHF. The CDR3 nucleotides are TGTGCCATCAGTGATCGGGGTAATCAGCCCCAGCATTTT.